This TCR beta chain was identified during a study of T cells after posttransplantation cyclophosphamide. Study-level findings and limits: Donor-recipient repertoire similarity was low at 1-2 months, rising over year one. Tissue-infiltrating T cells from skin or gut overlapped little with blood T cells. Recipient CMV seropositivity and CMV reactivation strongly tracked TRB clonality.

Concerning this clone itself: Its target is unknown.

Measured with immunoSEQ multiplex PCR; TCRdb has only the in-frame clones, and not every one. The sample yields tens of thousands of clones, about 86% seen once. The sequenced sample consisted of PBMCs. This TCR derives from a man aged 30 to 45 with a blood cancer, CMV-positive, and with a related stem cell donor.

CDR3 in DNA: TGTGCCAGCAGCTTATGGGACCGCGGGAACTACGAGCAGTACTTC. Translated, it gives CASSLWDRGNYEQYF. V and J are TRBV5-7 and TRBJ2-5, with a tentative D call TRBD2 (6 bases). Near its end, the DNA agrees better with TRBJ2-7, so the J call may be wrong. TRBV5-7 is treated as an ORF (open reading frame) with a function not yet certain. The CDR3 runs 15 residues.